This T cell receptor (beta chain) appears in the sequencing data of a study of cytomegalovirus exposure and HLA in healthy donors. This CDR3 is 15 amino acids long. The germline gives CDR1 SGDLS, CDR2 YYNGEE. V was pared by 4 bases and J by 7 bases, with 3 bases of the junction left unmatched. A multiplex PCR was run with 60 Vbeta primers and 13 Jbeta primers. Assay used: immunoSEQ multiplex PCR; TCRdb lists only in-frame clones, some missing. The sample yields 150,000 or so clones, around 80% seen once. The chain is built from TRBV9 and TRBJ2-1, with 15 bases identical to TRBD2. Sequencing input: PBMCs. This clonotype was obtained from a male donor in good health and CMV-seropositive. CDR3 protein: CASSRTSGRANEQFF. As DNA, the CDR3 is TGTGCCAGCAGCCGGACTAGCGGGAGGGCGAATGAGCAGTTCTTC.